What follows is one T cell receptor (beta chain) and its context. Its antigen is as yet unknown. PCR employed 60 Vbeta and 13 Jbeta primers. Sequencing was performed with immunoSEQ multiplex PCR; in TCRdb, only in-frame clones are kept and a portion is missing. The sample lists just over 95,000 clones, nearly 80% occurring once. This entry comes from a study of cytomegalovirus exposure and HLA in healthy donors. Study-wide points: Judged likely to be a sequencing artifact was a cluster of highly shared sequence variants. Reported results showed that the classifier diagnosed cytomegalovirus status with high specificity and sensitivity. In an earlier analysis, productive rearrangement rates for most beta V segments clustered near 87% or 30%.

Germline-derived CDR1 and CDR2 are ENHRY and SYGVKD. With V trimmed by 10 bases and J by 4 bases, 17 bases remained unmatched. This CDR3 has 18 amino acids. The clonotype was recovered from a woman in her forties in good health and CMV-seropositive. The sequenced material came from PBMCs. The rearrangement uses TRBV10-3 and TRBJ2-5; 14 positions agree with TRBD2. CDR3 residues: CATKRTGTSGSPVETQYF. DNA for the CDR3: TGTGCCACCAAAAGGACCGGGACTAGCGGGAGTCCGGTAGAGACCCAGTACTTC.